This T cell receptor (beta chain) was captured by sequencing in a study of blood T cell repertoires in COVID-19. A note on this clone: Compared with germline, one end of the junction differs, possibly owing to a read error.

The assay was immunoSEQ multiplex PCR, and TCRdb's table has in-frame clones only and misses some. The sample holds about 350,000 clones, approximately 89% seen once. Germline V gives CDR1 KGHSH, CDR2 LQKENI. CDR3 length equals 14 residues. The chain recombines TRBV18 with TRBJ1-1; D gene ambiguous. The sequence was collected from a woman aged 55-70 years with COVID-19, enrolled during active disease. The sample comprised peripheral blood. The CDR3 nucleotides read TGTGCCAGCTCACCAGGTCAGGCATACACGGAAGCTTTCTTT. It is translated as CASSPGQAYTEAFF.